The 11 T cell receptor beta chains listed next were all sequenced from one sample in a study of beta chain features in type 1 diabetes. What was sequenced were expressed TCRB transcripts, since all of the isolated RNA had been reverse transcribed. Some clones are missing from TCRdb's copy, which holds only in-frame ones; the method was immunoSEQ multiplex PCR. The sample lists tens of thousands of clones, more than 65% occurring once. No antigen has been assigned to these receptors. General study results and limits: For Type 1 diabetes patients, all four CD4+ subsets carried TCRB CDR3s that were moderately but significantly shorter.

Specimen: stem cell memory CD4+ T cells from blood. All receptors derive from a woman aged 40-49 years with type 1 diabetes.

This clone was seen more than once but under ten times. This chain connects TRBV29-1 to TRBJ2-3, with D unclear. The CDR3 loop spans 14 amino acids. Germline V CDR1 and CDR2: SQVTM, ANQGSEA. With 3 bases removed from V and 0 bases from J, the gap between germline ends came to 10 bases. CDR3: CSVDSTQSTDTQYF. Written as DNA, the CDR3 is TGCAGCGTTGACTCGACTCAAAGCACAGATACGCAGTATTTT.

The rearrangement links TRBV6-5 to TRBJ2-2, with 8 bases matching TRBD2. Germline V CDR1 and CDR2: MNHEY, SVGAGI. V trimming: 8 bases; J trimming: 1 base; junction bases outside the gene matches: 3. The CDR3 is 14 amino acids. The CDR3 here is CASSGTRNTGELFF. As DNA, the CDR3 is TGTGCCAGCTCCGGGACTAGGAACACCGGGGAGCTGTTTTTT.

This chain links TRBV6-5 with TRBJ1-6, with D hard to call. The V and J ends lost 5 bases and 10 bases respectively, with 12 bases between them. The CDR3 is 13 residues long. Germline CDR1 is MNHEY and CDR2 is SVGAGI. The DNA of the CDR3 is TGTGCCAGCAGTGAAATAACGAGGTCACCCCTCCACTTT. Translation gives CASSEITRSPLHF.

V usage is TRBV28 and J usage is TRBJ2-3; 7 positions match TRBD2. There are 15 residues in the CDR3. CDR1 and CDR2 (germline): MDHEN, SYDVKM. Unmatched junction bases numbered 13, after V lost 6 bases and J lost 7 bases. CDR3 DNA sequence: TGTGCCAGCAGCTACGTGGGGGGGATCCGATATACGCAGTATTTT. It translates to CASSYVGGIRYTQYF.

This clone has just one count. V gene TRBV4-3 combines with J gene TRBJ2-1; TRBD1 matches at 7 bases. The CDR3 length is 15 residues. With V trimmed by 1 base and J by 6 bases, 6 bases remained unmatched. Germline V gene sequence: CDR1 LGHNA, CDR2 YSLEER. This CDR3 is CASSQGQGVINEQFF. CDR3 nucleotides: TGCGCCAGCAGCCAAGGTCAGGGGGTAATCAATGAGCAGTTCTTC.

The chain has TRBV4-3 and TRBJ1-2; the D is unclear. This CDR3 has 13 residues. V shed 1 base and J shed 8 bases, with 11 bases lying between them. The germline V gene has CDR1 LGHNA and CDR2 YSLEER. This CDR3 is CASSQGYSTGYTF. DNA for the CDR3: TGCGCCAGCAGCCAAGGGTACTCTACGGGCTACACCTTC.

The rearrangement uses TRBV29-1 and TRBJ2-1; D may be TRBD2 (7 bases). CDR3 length: 12 amino acids. Trimming shortened V by 7 bases and J by 8 bases, and 15 bases separated the two germline ends. Germline CDR1 is SQVTM and CDR2 is ANQGSEA. The CDR3 bases are TGCAGCGCCCTTTCGGGGGGCGATGAGCAGTTCTTC. This encodes CSALSGGDEQFF.

The chain uses TRBV27 and TRBJ1-1; D may be TRBD1 (5 bases). The V gene lost 2 bases and the J gene lost 1 base, with 11 bases spanning the gap. This CDR3 has 15 residues. Germline lookup yields CDR1 MNHEY and CDR2 SMNVEV (reference sequence). CDR3 in amino acids: CASSLLTGGNTEAFF. In DNA form, the CDR3 reads TGTGCCAGCAGTTTACTCACGGGGGGGAACACTGAAGCTTTCTTT.

This clone was recorded a few times. The junction and the germline gene differ at one end; a read error may be behind it. The V call is TRBV27, the J call TRBJ1-2; D not certain. CDR3 length: 9 residues. Per the germline V gene, CDR1 is MNHEY and CDR2 is SMNVEV (reference sequence). CDR3 protein: CASSLPPVF. The CDR3 DNA reads as TGTGCCAGCAGTTTACCCCCCGTGTTC.

V and J are TRBV6-6 and TRBJ1-5, with TRBD1 as a possible D gene (6 bases). Trimming took off 6 bases at V and 6 bases at J, with 18 bases between the two ends. Germline CDR1 MNHNY, CDR2 SVGAGI (reference sequence). CDR3 size: 15 residues. CDR3 residues: CASRPTGGQSQPQHF. The CDR3 nucleotides are TGTGCCAGCAGACCAACGGGGGGGCAGAGTCAGCCCCAGCATTTT.

This clone turned up a few times. This chain uses TRBV5-1 with TRBJ2-3, with 7 nucleotides matching TRBD1. With V trimmed by 4 bases and J by 0 bases, 11 bases remained unmatched. The CDR3 length is 17 residues. The germline gives CDR1 SGHRS, CDR2 YFSETQ. The CDR3 bases are TGCGCCAGCAGCCCCGAGGGGGCCAGCGATAGCACAGATACGCAGTATTTT. Its translation is CASSPEGASDSTDTQYF.